The 5 T cell receptor beta chains below were found in one sample sequenced in a study of blood T cell repertoires in COVID-19. This table comes from immunoSEQ multiplex PCR, and its TCRdb copy is limited to in-frame clones, with some not included. The sample includes 110,000 or so clones, 81% of them seen just once. Sequencing was done on a sample of peripheral blood. Source of these receptors: a man in his fifties or sixties with acute or convalescent COVID-19.

V and J are TRBV6-6 and TRBJ1-2; D unclear. V lost 10 bases, J lost 0 bases, and 15 bases lay in between. Germline assignment: CDR1 MNHNY and CDR2 SVGAGI (reference sequence). The CDR3 has 14 amino acids. In DNA form, the CDR3 reads TGTGCCACCACGTCCGGGTTAGCTAACTATGGCTACACCTTC. Its protein is CATTSGLANYGYTF.

This rearrangement joins TRBV3-1 (or the pseudogene TRBV3-2) to TRBJ1-2; TRBD1 aligns across 8 bases. V dropped 0 bases and J dropped 5; count of bases not matched to a gene: 8. CDR3 length: 16 residues. Germline lookup yields CDR1 LGHDT and CDR2 YNNKEL (reference sequence). The CDR3 loop reads CASSQEARGLRYGYTF. CDR3 bases: TGTGCCAGCAGCCAAGAAGCCAGGGGGCTGAGGTATGGCTACACCTTC.

V is TRBV19 and J is TRBJ2-3, with a tentative D call TRBD1 (6 bases). The CDR3 runs to 15 residues. Trimming left V 4 bases short and J 0 bases short, with 11 bases between. From germline, CDR1 is LNHDA and CDR2 SQIVND (reference sequence). DNA of the CDR3: TGTGCCAGTAGTAGAAACAGGGCTAGCACAGATACGCAGTATTTT. It encodes CASSRNRASTDTQYF. Full variable domain (missing parts from reference TRBV19 and TRBJ2-3): DGGITQSPKYLFRKEGQNVTLSCEQNLNHDAMYWYRQDPGQGLRLIYYSQIVNDFQKGDIAEGYSVSREKKESFPLTVTSAQKNPTAFYLCASSRNRASTDTQYFGPGTRLTVL.

This chain uses TRBV5-1 with TRBJ2-1; possible D gene TRBD2, 5 bases. The CDR3 has 11 amino acids. In germline, CDR1 is SGHRS, CDR2 YFSETQ. V dropped 4 bases and J dropped 10 bases, with 9 bases sitting between them. Here the CDR3 DNA reads TGCGCCAGCAGCCGGGGTGGGGAGCAGTTCTTC. It codes for CASSRGGEQFF. The full variable domain, completed using reference TRBV5-1 and TRBJ2-1, is KAGVTQTPRYLIKTRGQQVTLSCSPISGHRSVSWYQQTPGQGLQFLFEYFSETQRNKGNFPGRFSGRQFSNSRSEMNVSTLELGDSALYLCASSRGGEQFFGPGTRLTVL.

The rearrangement links TRBV28 to TRBJ1-2; possible D gene TRBD1, 6 bases. Between the trimmed V and J ends, which lost 3 bases and 4 bases, there was a span of 9 bases. The germline V gene encodes CDR1 MDHEN and CDR2 SYDVKM. The CDR3 contains 13 residues. CDR3 in DNA: TGTGCCAGCAGTTTCAGGGGTCCCTATGGCTACACCTTC. This encodes CASSFRGPYGYTF.